A selection of T cell receptor beta chains follows, all from one sample in a study of identifying expanded T cells in peripheral blood. Profiling relied on immunoSEQ multiplex PCR, and the TCRdb table lists in-frame clones only, not all of them. The sample lists just over 90,000 clones; more than 70% were seen once. Sequencing used blood. These receptor sequences come from a person aged 18 to 70 in good health. Each CDR3 is given with its conserved first and last residue. The D gene is left open where the match is weak. A clone size is listed for some rows: how often the clone was seen (once, few, many), or a class if it is expanded.

V gene: TRBV4-1
J gene: TRBJ1-5
clone size: NA
D gene: TRBD1
CDR3 protein: CASSRSTGETQPQHF
CDR3 DNA: TGCGCCAGCAGCCGGTCAACAGGGGAGACTCAGCCCCAGCATTTT

V gene: TRBV2
J gene: TRBJ1-5
clone size: NA
D gene: NA
CDR3 protein: CASTKGLPQPQHF
CDR3 DNA: TGTGCCAGCACGAAGGGGCTTCCTCAGCCCCAGCATTTT

V gene: TRBV11-2
J gene: TRBJ2-7
clone size: NA
D gene: NA
CDR3 protein: CASSGDSSYEQYF
CDR3 DNA: TGTGCCAGCAGCGGCGACAGCTCCTACGAGCAGTACTTC

V gene: TRBV9
J gene: TRBJ2-7
clone size: NA
D gene: NA
CDR3 protein: CASSVGPAREQYF
CDR3 DNA: TGTGCCAGCAGCGTAGGCCCCGCTCGGGAGCAGTACTTC

V gene: TRBV18
J gene: TRBJ2-5
clone size: NA
D gene: TRBD1
CDR3 protein: CASSPPDRASQETQYF
CDR3 DNA: TGTGCCAGCTCACCACCGGACAGGGCCTCCCAAGAGACCCAGTACTTC

V gene: TRBV4-3
J gene: TRBJ2-7
clone size: NA
D gene: NA
CDR3 protein: CASSQDLGDSYEQYF
CDR3 DNA: TGCGCCAGCAGCCAAGATTTGGGGGACTCCTACGAGCAGTACTTC

V gene: TRBV6-1
J gene: TRBJ1-2
clone size: NA
D gene: NA
CDR3 protein: CASSEAGSRAGEGYTF
CDR3 DNA: TGTGCCAGCAGTGAAGCGGGGTCGCGGGCAGGGGAAGGCTACACCTTC

V gene: TRBV7-6
J gene: TRBJ2-5
clone size: NA
D gene: NA
CDR3 protein: CASSLAYGTQYF
CDR3 DNA: TGTGCCAGCAGCTTAGCGTATGGGACCCAGTACTTC

V gene: TRBV29-1
J gene: TRBJ2-7
clone size: NA
D gene: NA
CDR3 protein: CSVEAGRSYEQYF
CDR3 DNA: TGCAGCGTTGAAGCGGGGAGGAGCTACGAGCAGTACTTC

V gene: TRBV30
J gene: TRBJ2-7
clone size: NA
D gene: TRBD2
CDR3 protein: CAWSAREASYEQYF
CDR3 DNA: TGTGCCTGGAGTGCTCGGGAGGCCTCCTACGAGCAGTACTTC

V gene: TRBV4-2
J gene: TRBJ1-1
clone size: NA
D gene: NA
CDR3 protein: CASSHLGRAGTEAFF
CDR3 DNA: TGTGCCAGCAGCCACCTTGGCAGGGCGGGGACTGAAGCTTTCTTT

V gene: TRBV6-5
J gene: TRBJ2-2
clone size: NA
D gene: TRBD1
CDR3 protein: CASKLQGGNTGELFF
CDR3 DNA: TGTGCCAGCAAACTACAGGGGGGGAACACCGGGGAGCTGTTTTTT

V gene: TRBV14
J gene: TRBJ1-4
clone size: NA
D gene: NA
CDR3 protein: CASSLQATNEKLFF
CDR3 DNA: TGTGCCAGCAGTCTACAGGCAACTAATGAAAAACTGTTTTTT

V gene: TRBV30
J gene: TRBJ2-4
clone size: few
D gene: NA
CDR3 protein: CAWSEAKNIQYF
CDR3 DNA: TGTGCCTGGAGTGAGGCCAAAAACATTCAGTACTTC

V gene: TRBV5-6
J gene: TRBJ2-7
clone size: NA
D gene: NA
CDR3 protein: CASSHRTALGEQYF
CDR3 DNA: TGTGCCAGCAGCCACCGGACAGCCCTTGGGGAGCAGTACTTC

V gene: TRBV10-1
J gene: TRBJ2-2
clone size: NA
D gene: NA
CDR3 protein: CASSVANTGELFF
CDR3 DNA: TGCGCCAGCAGTGTGGCCAACACCGGGGAGCTGTTTTTT

V gene: TRBV6-4
J gene: TRBJ2-6
clone size: NA
D gene: NA
CDR3 protein: CASSDSPGSGANVLTF
CDR3 DNA: TGTGCCAGCAGTGACTCGCCCGGTTCTGGGGCCAACGTCCTGACTTTC

V gene: TRBV5-8
J gene: TRBJ1-5
clone size: NA
D gene: NA
CDR3 protein: CASSLAFNQPQHF
CDR3 DNA: TGTGCCAGCAGCTTGGCCTTCAATCAGCCCCAGCATTTT

V gene: TRBV7-8
J gene: TRBJ2-5
clone size: NA
D gene: NA
CDR3 protein: CASSLRTDGTQYF
CDR3 DNA: TGTGCCAGCAGCCTTCGGACAGACGGGACCCAGTACTTC

V gene: TRBV7-9
J gene: TRBJ1-2
clone size: NA
D gene: NA
CDR3 protein: CASSLARDINYGYTF
CDR3 DNA: TGTGCCAGCAGCTTAGCGAGGGATATAAACTATGGCTACACCTTC

V gene: TRBV30
J gene: TRBJ1-3
clone size: NA
D gene: TRBD1
CDR3 protein: CAWSEGQDHSGNTIYF
CDR3 DNA: TGTGCCTGGAGTGAAGGACAGGATCACTCTGGAAACACCATATATTTT

V gene: TRBV5-1
J gene: TRBJ2-2
clone size: once
D gene: NA
CDR3 protein: CASSALTGTGELFF
CDR3 DNA: TGCGCCAGCAGCGCTTTGACTGGAACCGGGGAGCTGTTTTTT

V gene: TRBV29-1
J gene: TRBJ1-2
clone size: NA
D gene: NA
CDR3 protein: CSAENRAQSYGYTF
CDR3 DNA: TGCAGCGCAGAAAATAGGGCCCAGTCCTATGGCTACACCTTC

V gene: TRBV12-1
J gene: TRBJ2-3
clone size: NA
D gene: NA
CDR3 protein: CASSLGQAPTDTQYF
CDR3 DNA: TGTGCCAGCAGCTTGGGACAGGCCCCCACAGATACGCAGTATTTT

V gene: TRBV2
J gene: TRBJ2-7
clone size: NA
D gene: TRBD1
CDR3 protein: CASSETGGFSEQYF
CDR3 DNA: TGTGCCAGCAGTGAGACAGGGGGCTTCAGCGAGCAGTACTTC

V gene: TRBV7-8
J gene: TRBJ2-1
clone size: once
D gene: TRBD2
CDR3 protein: CASSQRGGPQFF
CDR3 DNA: TGTGCCAGCAGTCAGCGGGGGGGCCCGCAGTTCTTC

V gene: TRBV19
J gene: TRBJ1-1
clone size: NA
D gene: TRBD1
CDR3 protein: CASTIGTALNTEAFF
CDR3 DNA: TGTGCCAGTACCATTGGGACAGCCTTGAACACTGAAGCTTTCTTT

V gene: TRBV10-3
J gene: TRBJ1-1
clone size: NA
D gene: NA
CDR3 protein: CAIDSPGNTEAFF
CDR3 DNA: TGTGCCATCGATTCCCCAGGCAACACTGAAGCTTTCTTT

V gene: TRBV2
J gene: TRBJ2-7
clone size: NA
D gene: TRBD2
CDR3 protein: CASSESSGRYEQYF
CDR3 DNA: TGTGCCAGCAGTGAATCTAGCGGGAGGTACGAGCAGTACTTC

V gene: TRBV19
J gene: TRBJ2-7
clone size: NA
D gene: TRBD1
CDR3 protein: CASSIVGRGTGEQYF
CDR3 DNA: TGTGCCAGTAGTATAGTAGGCAGGGGGACCGGCGAGCAGTACTTC

V gene: TRBV25-1
J gene: TRBJ2-2
clone size: NA
D gene: NA
CDR3 protein: CASSGPGNTGELFF
CDR3 DNA: TGTGCCAGCAGTGGTCCGGGGAACACCGGGGAGCTGTTTTTT

V gene: TRBV7-2
J gene: TRBJ2-7
clone size: NA
D gene: NA
CDR3 protein: CASGALVPGPFPYEQYF
CDR3 DNA: TGTGCCAGCGGAGCTTTAGTTCCAGGGCCCTTTCCCTACGAGCAGTACTTC

V gene: TRBV4-2
J gene: TRBJ2-1
clone size: NA
D gene: TRBD2
CDR3 protein: CASSQSGGSAYEQFF
CDR3 DNA: TGTGCCAGCAGCCAGAGCGGGGGGTCCGCATATGAGCAGTTCTTC

V gene: TRBV10-3
J gene: TRBJ1-1
clone size: NA
D gene: TRBD1
CDR3 protein: CAISPSTSGTGNTEAFF
CDR3 DNA: TGTGCCATCAGTCCATCAACCTCCGGGACAGGGAACACTGAAGCTTTCTTT

V gene: TRBV5-5
J gene: TRBJ1-2
clone size: NA
D gene: NA
CDR3 protein: CASSLGQGVGGYTF
CDR3 DNA: TGTGCCAGCAGCCTGGGGCAGGGAGTAGGGGGCTACACCTTC

V gene: TRBV13
J gene: TRBJ1-4
clone size: NA
D gene: TRBD1
CDR3 protein: CASSGGTALNEKLFF
CDR3 DNA: TGTGCCAGCAGCGGTGGGACAGCCCTTAATGAAAAACTGTTTTTT

V gene: TRBV19
J gene: TRBJ1-6
clone size: few
D gene: NA
CDR3 protein: CASTPKGAGNSPLHF
CDR3 DNA: TGTGCCAGTACCCCGAAGGGAGCTGGTAATTCACCCCTCCACTTT

V gene: TRBV9
J gene: TRBJ2-7
clone size: NA
D gene: TRBD1
CDR3 protein: CASSVGTGAFEEQYF
CDR3 DNA: TGTGCCAGCAGCGTAGGGACAGGGGCGTTTGAGGAGCAGTACTTC

V gene: TRBV15
J gene: TRBJ2-1
clone size: NA
D gene: NA
CDR3 protein: CATSRGENEQFF
CDR3 DNA: TGTGCCACCAGCAGAGGGGAAAATGAGCAGTTCTTC

V gene: TRBV11-2
J gene: TRBJ2-2
clone size: NA
D gene: NA
CDR3 protein: CASSLRGSRINTGELFF
CDR3 DNA: TGTGCCAGCAGCCTCCGAGGGAGCAGGATAAACACCGGGGAGCTGTTTTTT

V gene: TRBV9
J gene: TRBJ2-1
clone size: NA
D gene: NA
CDR3 protein: CASSVAGISTTYNEQFF
CDR3 DNA: TGTGCCAGCAGCGTAGCTGGTATTTCAACCACCTACAATGAGCAGTTCTTC

V gene: TRBV30
J gene: TRBJ2-7
clone size: NA
D gene: NA
CDR3 protein: CAWSDGRAHEQYF
CDR3 DNA: TGTGCCTGGAGTGATGGCAGGGCCCACGAGCAGTACTTC

V gene: TRBV6-5
J gene: TRBJ2-6
clone size: NA
D gene: NA
CDR3 protein: CASSLTVSGANVLTF
CDR3 DNA: TGTGCCAGCAGTTTGACAGTCTCTGGGGCCAACGTCCTGACTTTC

V gene: TRBV4-3
J gene: TRBJ2-7
clone size: NA
D gene: TRBD2
CDR3 protein: CASSQDNLAGDEQYF
CDR3 DNA: TGCGCCAGCAGCCAAGATAACCTAGCGGGAGACGAGCAGTACTTC

V gene: TRBV7-6
J gene: TRBJ1-5
clone size: NA
D gene: TRBD1
CDR3 protein: CASSLGTGGYQPQHF
CDR3 DNA: TGTGCCAGCAGCTTAGGGACAGGGGGATATCAGCCCCAGCATTTT

V gene: TRBV29-1
J gene: TRBJ2-7
clone size: few
D gene: TRBD1
CDR3 protein: CSALTGPYEQYF
CDR3 DNA: TGCAGCGCACTGACAGGGCCCTACGAGCAGTACTTC

V gene: TRBV28
J gene: TRBJ2-1
clone size: NA
D gene: NA
CDR3 protein: CASSLSPGLGSSYNEQFF
CDR3 DNA: TGTGCCAGCAGTTTATCCCCAGGGTTGGGGAGCTCCTACAATGAGCAGTTCTTC

V gene: TRBV2
J gene: TRBJ1-1
clone size: NA
D gene: NA
CDR3 protein: CASSPGTEAFF
CDR3 DNA: TGTGCCAGCAGCCCCGGGACTGAAGCTTTCTTT

V gene: TRBV5-8
J gene: TRBJ1-1
clone size: once
D gene: NA
CDR3 protein: CASNGAGSTEAFF
CDR3 DNA: TGTGCCAGCAACGGGGCAGGGAGCACTGAAGCTTTCTTT

V gene: TRBV6-5
J gene: TRBJ2-2
clone size: once
D gene: NA
CDR3 protein: CASTLTGYTGELFF
CDR3 DNA: TGTGCCAGCACCCTAACAGGGTACACCGGGGAGCTGTTTTTT